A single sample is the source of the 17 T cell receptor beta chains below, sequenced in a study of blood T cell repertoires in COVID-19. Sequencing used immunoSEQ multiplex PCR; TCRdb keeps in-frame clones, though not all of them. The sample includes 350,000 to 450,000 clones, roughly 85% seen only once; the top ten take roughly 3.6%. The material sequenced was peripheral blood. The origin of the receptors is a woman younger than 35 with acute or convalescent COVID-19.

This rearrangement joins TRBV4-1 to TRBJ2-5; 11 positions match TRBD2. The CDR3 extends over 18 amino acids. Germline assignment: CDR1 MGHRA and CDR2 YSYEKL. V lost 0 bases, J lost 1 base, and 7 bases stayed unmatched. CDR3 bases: TGCGCCAGCAGCCAAGATACCCTAGCGGGGGGCCTCCAAGAGACCCAGTACTTC. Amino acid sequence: CASSQDTLAGGLQETQYF.

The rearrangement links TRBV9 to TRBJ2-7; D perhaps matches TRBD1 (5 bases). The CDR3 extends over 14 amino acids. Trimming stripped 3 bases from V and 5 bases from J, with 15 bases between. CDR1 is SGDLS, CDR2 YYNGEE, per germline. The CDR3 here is CASSGRAGRDEQYF. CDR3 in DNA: TGTGCCAGCAGCGGGCGTGCAGGGCGCGACGAGCAGTACTTC.

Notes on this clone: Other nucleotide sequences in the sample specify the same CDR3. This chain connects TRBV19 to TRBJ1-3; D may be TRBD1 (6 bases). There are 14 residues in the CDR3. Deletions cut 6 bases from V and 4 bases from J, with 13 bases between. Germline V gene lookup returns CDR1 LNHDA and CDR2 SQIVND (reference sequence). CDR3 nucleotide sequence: TGTGCCAGTAGCCTAACAGGGCCGGGAAACACCATATATTTT. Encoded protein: CASSLTGPGNTIYF. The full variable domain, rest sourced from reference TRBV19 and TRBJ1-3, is DGGITQSPKYLFRKEGQNVTLSCEQNLNHDAMYWYRQDPGQGLRLIYYSQIVNDFQKGDIAEGYSVSREKKESFPLTVTSAQKNPTAFYLCASSLTGPGNTIYFGEGSWLTVV.

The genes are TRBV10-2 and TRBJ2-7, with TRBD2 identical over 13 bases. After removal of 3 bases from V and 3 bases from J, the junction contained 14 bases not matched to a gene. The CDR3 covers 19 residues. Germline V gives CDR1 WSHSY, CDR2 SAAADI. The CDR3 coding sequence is TGCGCCAGCAGTGAAGTGGGACACGCGACTAGCGGGAGGCGCTACGAGCAGTACTTC. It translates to CASSEVGHATSGRRYEQYF.

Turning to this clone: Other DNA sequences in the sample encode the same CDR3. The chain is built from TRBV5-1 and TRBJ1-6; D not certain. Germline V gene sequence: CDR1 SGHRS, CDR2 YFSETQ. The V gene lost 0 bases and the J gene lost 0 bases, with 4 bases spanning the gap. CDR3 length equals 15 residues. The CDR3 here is CASSLDSSYNSPLHF. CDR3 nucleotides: TGCGCCAGCAGCTTGGACTCCTCCTATAATTCACCCCTCCACTTT.

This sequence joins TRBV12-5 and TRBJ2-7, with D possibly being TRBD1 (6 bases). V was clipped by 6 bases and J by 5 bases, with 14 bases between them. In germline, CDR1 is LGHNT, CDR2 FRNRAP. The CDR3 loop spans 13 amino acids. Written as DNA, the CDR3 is TGTGCTAGTGGCTTCGAAGGGGGAAACGAGCAGTACTTC. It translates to CASGFEGGNEQYF.

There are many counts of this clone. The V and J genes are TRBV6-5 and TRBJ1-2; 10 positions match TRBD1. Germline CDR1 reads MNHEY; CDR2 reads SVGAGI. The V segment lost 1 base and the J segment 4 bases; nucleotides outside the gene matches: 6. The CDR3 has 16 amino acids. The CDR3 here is CASSYLRTGGTYGYTF. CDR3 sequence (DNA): TGTGCCAGCAGTTACTTGCGGACAGGGGGAACCTATGGCTACACCTTC.

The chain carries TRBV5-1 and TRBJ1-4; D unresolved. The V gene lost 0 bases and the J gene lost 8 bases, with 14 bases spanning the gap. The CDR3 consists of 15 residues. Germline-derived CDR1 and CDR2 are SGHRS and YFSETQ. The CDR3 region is CASSLGSGVAEKLFF. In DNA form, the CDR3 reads TGCGCCAGCAGCTTGGGGTCTGGGGTAGCGGAAAAACTGTTTTTT.

The CDR3 region has the DNA TGCGCCAGCAGTGGGGGAGCAGACTATGGCTACACCTTC. As protein: CASSGGADYGYTF. The J gene is TRBJ1-2, the V gene TRBV10-1, with unresolved D. The CDR3 is made up of 13 amino acids. Trimming removed 4 bases at V and 3 bases at J, with 9 bases between. Germline values: CDR1 WNHNN, CDR2 SYGVQD (reference sequence).

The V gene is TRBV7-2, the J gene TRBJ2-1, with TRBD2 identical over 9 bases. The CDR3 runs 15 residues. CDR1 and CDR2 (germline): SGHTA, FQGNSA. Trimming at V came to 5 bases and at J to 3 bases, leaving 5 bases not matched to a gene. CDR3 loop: CASSPIAGVYNEQFF. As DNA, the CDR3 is TGTGCCAGCAGCCCAATAGCGGGAGTCTACAATGAGCAGTTCTTC.

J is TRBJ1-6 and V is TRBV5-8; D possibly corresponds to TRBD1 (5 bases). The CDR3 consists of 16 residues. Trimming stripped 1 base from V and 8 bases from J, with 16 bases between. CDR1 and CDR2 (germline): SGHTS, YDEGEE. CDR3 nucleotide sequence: TGTGCCAGCAGCTTGTTACAGGCCTTTATGGATTCACCCCTCCACTTT. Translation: CASSLLQAFMDSPLHF. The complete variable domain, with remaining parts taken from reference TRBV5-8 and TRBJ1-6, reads EAGVTQSPTHLIKTRGQQATLRCSPISGHTSVYWYQQALGLGLQFLLWYDEGEERNRGNFPPRFSGRQFPNYSSELNVNALELEDSALYLCASSLLQAFMDSPLHFGNGTRLTVT.

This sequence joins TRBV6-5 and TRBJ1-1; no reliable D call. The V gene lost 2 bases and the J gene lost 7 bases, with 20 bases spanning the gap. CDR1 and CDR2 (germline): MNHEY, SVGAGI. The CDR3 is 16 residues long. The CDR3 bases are TGTGCCAGCAGTTACACGCCCGGTCGGGCCGAGGGTGAAGCTTTCTTT. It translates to CASSYTPGRAEGEAFF.

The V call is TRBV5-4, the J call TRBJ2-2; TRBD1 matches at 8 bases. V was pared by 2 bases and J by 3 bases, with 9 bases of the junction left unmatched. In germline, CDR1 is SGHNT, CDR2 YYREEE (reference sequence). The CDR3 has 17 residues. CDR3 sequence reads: CASSFGTTGVDTGELFF. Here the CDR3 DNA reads TGTGCCAGCAGCTTTGGGACGACAGGGGTGGACACCGGGGAGCTGTTTTTT.

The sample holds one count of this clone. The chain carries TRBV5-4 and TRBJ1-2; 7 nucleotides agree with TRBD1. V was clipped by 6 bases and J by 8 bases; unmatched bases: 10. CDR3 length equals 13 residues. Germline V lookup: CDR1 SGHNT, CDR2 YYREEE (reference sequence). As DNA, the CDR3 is TGTGCCAGCAATCCCATAGGGGGCGAGGGCTACACCTTC. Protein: CASNPIGGEGYTF.

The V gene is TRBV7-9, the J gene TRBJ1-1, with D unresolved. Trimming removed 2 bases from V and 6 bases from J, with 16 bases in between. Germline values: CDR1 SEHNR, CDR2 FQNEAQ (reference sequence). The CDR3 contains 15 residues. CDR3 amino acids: CASSLSPRGGPEAFF. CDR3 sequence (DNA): TGTGCCAGCAGCTTATCCCCCCGGGGAGGTCCTGAAGCTTTCTTT.

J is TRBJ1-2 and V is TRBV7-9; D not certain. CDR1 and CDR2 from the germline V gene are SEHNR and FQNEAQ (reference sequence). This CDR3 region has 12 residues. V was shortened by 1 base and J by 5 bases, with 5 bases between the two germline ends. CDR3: CASSLDWYGYTF. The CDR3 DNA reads TGTGCCAGCAGCTTAGACTGGTATGGCTACACCTTC.

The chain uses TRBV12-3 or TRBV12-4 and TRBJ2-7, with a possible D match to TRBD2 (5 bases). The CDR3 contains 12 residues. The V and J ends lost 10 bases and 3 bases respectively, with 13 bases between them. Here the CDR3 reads CAITGLGYEQYF. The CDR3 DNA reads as TGTGCCATTACCGGACTGGGCTACGAGCAGTACTTC.